One and the same sample provided the 10 T cell receptor beta chains below, sequenced in a study of human T cells and chemical hapten exposure. TCRdb redid the calling of the RACE reads with MiXCR, one entry per CDR3 protein. Of roughly 120,000 distinct CDR3 sequences listed, 9% to 13% are singletons. The time point here: patch test 1, 2 weeks after DPC sensitization. Noted treatment: therapeutic diphenylcyclopropenone sensitization with weekly scalp DPC. The sequences come from whole blood, collected in connection with sensitization to the hapten diphenylcyclopropenone (DPC). These TCRs come from a woman aged 45-65 years with alopecia areata. Some clones in this sample may be carry-over from other donors' samples.

This clonotype appeared many times. This chain joins TRBV7-8 and TRBJ1-2; TRBD1 is a possible D gene (5 bases). The CDR3 contains 15 residues. The V end lost 5 bases, the J end lost 4 bases, and 17 bases lay between the germline ends. CDR1 and CDR2 (germline): SGHVS, FQNEAQ. CDR3: CASSTRTQRGYGYTF. CDR3 bases: TGTGCCAGCAGCACCAGGACACAAAGAGGCTATGGCTACACCTTC.

This chain joins TRBV27 and TRBJ1-2; a weak D match, TRBD1 (6 bases). V was shortened by 2 bases and J by 4 bases, with 14 bases between the two germline ends. Germline values: CDR1 MNHEY, CDR2 SMNVEV (reference sequence). The CDR3 has 15 amino acids. CDR3 in DNA: TGTGCCAGCAGTTTACAAGGGGGGATCGGCTATGGCTACACCTTC. Protein sequence: CASSLQGGIGYGYTF.

This clonotype has just a few counts. The J gene is TRBJ2-5, the V gene TRBV7-2; TRBD2 agrees at 8 bases. The CDR3 sequence is 15 residues long. Per the germline V gene, CDR1 is SGHTA and CDR2 is FQGNSA. V lost 1 base and J lost 4; bases outside the gene matches: 5. CDR3 coding DNA: TGTGCCAGCAGCTTAGGCCCAAGCGGGGGAGAGACCCAGTACTTC. Protein: CASSLGPSGGETQYF.

This chain uses TRBV20-1 with TRBJ2-3; a weak D match, TRBD2 (5 bases). With 3 bases removed from V and 2 bases from J, the gap between germline ends came to 9 bases. The CDR3 length is 13 residues. Germline V gene data show CDR1 as DFQATT and CDR2 as SNEGSKA (reference sequence). CDR3 region: CSARGEITDTQYF. Here the CDR3 DNA reads TGCAGTGCTAGGGGAGAAATCACAGATACGCAGTATTTT.

This clonotype was recorded many times. The V gene is TRBV29-1, the J gene TRBJ2-3, with D unclear. The CDR3 consists of 15 residues. The V gene lost 2 bases and the J gene lost 1 base, with 13 bases spanning the gap. Germline V gene lookup returns CDR1 SQVTM and CDR2 ANQGSEA. CDR3 nucleotide sequence: TGCAGCGTTGAAAGTACCTCTCTGCGCACAGATACGCAGTATTTT. Its protein is CSVESTSLRTDTQYF.

This clonotype was seen a few times. The chain uses TRBV4-2 and TRBJ2-3; D gene ambiguous. Germline loops: CDR1 LGHNA, CDR2 YNFKEQ. Trimming left V 3 bases short and J 5 bases short, with 12 bases between. This CDR3 comprises 14 residues. The CDR3: CASSQTVGGDTQYF. The CDR3 nucleotides read TGTGCCAGCAGCCAGACCGTTGGCGGAGATACGCAGTATTTT.

This clonotype was detected ten times or more. The rearrangement links TRBV7-8 to TRBJ1-2, with a weak D call TRBD1 (6 bases). The V end was cut by 5 bases, the J end by 8 bases, with 15 bases between. This CDR3 has 13 amino acids. Germline loops: CDR1 SGHVS, CDR2 FQNEAQ. The CDR3 loop reads CASSTLTGTGYTF. CDR3 DNA: TGTGCCAGCAGCACCCTGACAGGCACAGGCTACACCTTC.

The chain links TRBV4-1 to TRBJ1-2; D is uncertain. Germline-derived CDR1 and CDR2 are MGHRA and YSYEKL. This CDR3 region has 15 residues. Trimming took off 1 base at V and 2 bases at J, with 11 bases between the two ends. CDR3 amino acids: CASSQAQSNNYGYTF. CDR3 nucleotide sequence: TGCGCCAGCAGCCAAGCACAGTCAAACAACTATGGCTACACCTTC.

The V call is TRBV5-1, the J call TRBJ2-2, with D unresolved. The CDR3 totals 14 residues. V gave up 5 bases and J gave up 0 bases, with 8 bases separating them. Germline loops: CDR1 SGHRS, CDR2 YFSETQ. CDR3 in DNA: TGCGCCAGCAGTCTGGAGCCGAACACCGGGGAGCTGTTTTTT. Protein sequence: CASSLEPNTGELFF.

This chain connects TRBV28 to TRBJ2-7, with 7 bases fitting TRBD2. Germline V gene data show CDR1 as MDHEN and CDR2 as SYDVKM. After removal of 9 bases from V and 2 bases from J, the junction contained 10 bases not matched to a gene. CDR3 length: 14 amino acids. The CDR3 DNA follows: TGTGCCAGTTTACCCGGCGGGGGAACCTACGAGCAGTACTTC. Encoded protein: CASLPGGGTYEQYF.